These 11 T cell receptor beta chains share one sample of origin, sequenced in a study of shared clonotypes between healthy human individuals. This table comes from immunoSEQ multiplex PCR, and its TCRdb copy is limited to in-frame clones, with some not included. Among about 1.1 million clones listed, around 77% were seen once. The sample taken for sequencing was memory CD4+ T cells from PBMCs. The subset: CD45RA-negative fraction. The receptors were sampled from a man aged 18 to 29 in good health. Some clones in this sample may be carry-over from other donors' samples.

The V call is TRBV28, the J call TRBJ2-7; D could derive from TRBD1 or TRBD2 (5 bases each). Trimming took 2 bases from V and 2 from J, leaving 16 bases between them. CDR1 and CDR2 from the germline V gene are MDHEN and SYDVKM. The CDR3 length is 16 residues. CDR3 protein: CASSLGGTGAAYEQYF. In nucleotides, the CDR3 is TGTGCCAGCAGTTTAGGGGGTACGGGTGCGGCCTACGAGCAGTACTTC.

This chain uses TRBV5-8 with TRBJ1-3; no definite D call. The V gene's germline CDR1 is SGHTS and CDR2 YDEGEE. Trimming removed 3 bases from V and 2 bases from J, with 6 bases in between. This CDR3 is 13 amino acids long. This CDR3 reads CASSWLAGNTIYF. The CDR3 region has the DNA TGTGCCAGCAGCTGGCTGGCTGGAAACACCATATATTTT.

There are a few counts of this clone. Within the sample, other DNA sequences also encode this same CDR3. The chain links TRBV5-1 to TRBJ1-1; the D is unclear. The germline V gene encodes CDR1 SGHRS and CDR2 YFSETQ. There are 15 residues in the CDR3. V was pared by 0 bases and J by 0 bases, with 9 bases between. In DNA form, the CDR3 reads TGCGCCAGCAGCTTGGGTCCGGGGATGAACACTGAAGCTTTCTTT. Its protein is CASSLGPGMNTEAFF.

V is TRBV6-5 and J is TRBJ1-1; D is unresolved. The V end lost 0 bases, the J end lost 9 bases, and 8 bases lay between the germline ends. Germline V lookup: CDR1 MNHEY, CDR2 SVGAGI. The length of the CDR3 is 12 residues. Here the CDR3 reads CASSYSSGKAFF. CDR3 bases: TGTGCCAGCAGTTACTCTTCCGGGAAAGCTTTCTTT.

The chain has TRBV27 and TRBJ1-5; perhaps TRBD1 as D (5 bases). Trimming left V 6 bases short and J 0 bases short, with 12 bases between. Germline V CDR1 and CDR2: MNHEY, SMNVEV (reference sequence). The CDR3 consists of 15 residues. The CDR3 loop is CASRLGTDSNQPQHF. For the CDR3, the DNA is TGTGCCAGCAGACTTGGGACCGATAGCAATCAGCCCCAGCATTTT.

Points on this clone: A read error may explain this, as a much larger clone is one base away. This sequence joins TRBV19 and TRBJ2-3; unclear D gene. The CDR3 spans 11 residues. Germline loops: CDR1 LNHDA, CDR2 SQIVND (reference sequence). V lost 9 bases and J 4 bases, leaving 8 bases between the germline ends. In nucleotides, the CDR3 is TGTGCCAGCGGCTTTTCAGATACGCAGTATTTT. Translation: CASGFSDTQYF.

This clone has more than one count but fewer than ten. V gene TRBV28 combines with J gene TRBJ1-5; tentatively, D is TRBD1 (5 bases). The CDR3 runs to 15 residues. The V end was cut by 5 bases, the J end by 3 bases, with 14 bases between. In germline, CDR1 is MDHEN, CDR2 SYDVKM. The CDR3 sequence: CASSPRFRVNQPQHF. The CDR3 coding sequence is TGTGCCAGCAGTCCGCGTTTCAGGGTCAATCAGCCCCAGCATTTT.

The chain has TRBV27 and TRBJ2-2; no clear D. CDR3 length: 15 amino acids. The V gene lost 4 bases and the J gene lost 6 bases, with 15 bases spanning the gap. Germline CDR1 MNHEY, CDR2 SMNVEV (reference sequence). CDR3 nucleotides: TGTGCCAGCAGTTGGGCTAGACTTAATTCCGGGGAGCTGTTTTTT. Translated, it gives CASSWARLNSGELFF.

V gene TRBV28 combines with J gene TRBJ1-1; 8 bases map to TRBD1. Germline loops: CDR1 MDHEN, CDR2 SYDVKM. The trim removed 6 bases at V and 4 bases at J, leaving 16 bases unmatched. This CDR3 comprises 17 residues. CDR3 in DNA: TGTGCCAGCAGCCCTACCCGACAGGGGATTTGGAGCACTGAAGCTTTCTTT. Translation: CASSPTRQGIWSTEAFF.

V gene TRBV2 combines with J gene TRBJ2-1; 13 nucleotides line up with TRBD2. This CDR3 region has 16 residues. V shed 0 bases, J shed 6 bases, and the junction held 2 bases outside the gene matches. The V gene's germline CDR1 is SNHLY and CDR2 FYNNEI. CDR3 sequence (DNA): TGTGCCAGCAGTGAAGCGGGACTAGCGGGGACCAATGAGCAGTTCTTC. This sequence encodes CASSEAGLAGTNEQFF.

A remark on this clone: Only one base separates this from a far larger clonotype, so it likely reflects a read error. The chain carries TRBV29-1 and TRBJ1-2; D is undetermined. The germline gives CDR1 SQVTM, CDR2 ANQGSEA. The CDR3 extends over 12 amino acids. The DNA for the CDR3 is TGCAGCGTTGAAGACCATAACTATTGCTACACCTTC. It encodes CSVEDHNYCYTF.